This T cell receptor (beta chain) originates from a study of spatial heterogeneity in lung cancer (dated by TCRdb to about 2019). Looking at the study overall: More beta-chain than alpha-chain transcripts were consistently detected, likely reflecting higher beta-chain transcript abundance. In non-small cell lung cancer, the study made a quantitative comparison of TCR alpha and beta repertoires among multiple tumor regions, matched nontumor lung and blood. Nonsynonymous mutation counts, determined by whole-exome sequencing of tumor tissue, were related to TCR repertoire features. In tumor regions, TCR transcript counts showed a strong correlation with a T cell transcriptional module score from matched bulk RNA-seq. In the raw uncorrected reads, each unique combination of TCR and UMI appeared on average more than ten times. Both alpha and beta chains were TCR-sequenced in fewer than 250 tumor regions, approximately 67 matched nontumor lung samples and 45 to 60 PBMC samples obtained at surgery.

In the germline V gene (reference sequence), CDR1 corresponds to LNHNV and CDR2 to YYDKDF. The CDR3 starts with the cysteine, ends with the phenylalanine, and has 14 residues. The DNA shown is the 42-base CDR3, in frame from base 1. V drops 3 bases and J drops 5 bases, leaving 13 bases in between. The time point label, read with the paper, signifies: sample taken at primary tumor resection. Samples were obtained from 72 patients with early-stage, untreated non-small cell lung cancer from the lung TRACERx cohort. Without any cell sorting, TCR sequencing was performed on whole RNA extracted either from tumor and nontumor lung tissue or from cryopreserved PBMC samples. Only patients for whom sufficient RNA was available from at least two tumor regions were selected for TCR sequencing. A lung pathologist reviewed the tumor and adjacent nontumor lung specimens before the specimens were selected. The paper's findings and limits, for the study overall: Counts of ubiquitous and regional expanded TCRs were found to correlate with counts of ubiquitous and regional nonsynonymous mutations, respectively. A correlation was observed between the number of expanded intratumoral alpha and beta TCRs and the tumor nonsynonymous mutation count. Confirming at a functional level the hypothesis that regional TCRs recognize regional mutations was considered to require additional single-cell paired TCR alpha and beta sequencing. TCR-seq coverage of tumor T cells was estimated at only approximately 7% for alpha chains and 12% to 15% for beta chains.

Receptors were amplified or captured by 5' RACE. Sequencing instrument: NextSeq 500. The TCR library protocol attached a unique molecular identifier to each TCR cDNA molecule to allow correction of PCR and sequencing errors. The study's processing was this. Decombinator tools were used for TCR identification, UMI-based error correction and CDR3 extraction. TCRs above a frequency of 2 per 1,000, corresponding to the top 1% of the tumor frequency distribution, were defined as expanded. Expanded tumor TCRs were classed as regional if statistically deemed absent (corrected P<0.05) from at least one tumor region, otherwise ubiquitous. Rényi diversity was computed with the R vegan package after subsampling each repertoire 100 times to 5,000 TCRs. To build CDR3 similarity networks, amino acid triplet string-kernel similarity was used, and CDR3s were connected when their pairwise similarity was above 0.82. Using fastp trimming at Q25 and MiXCR clonotype assembly, TCRdb reanalyzed the public sequencing data and kept in-frame beta chains. Here each entry gathers all rows of one CDR3 protein and keeps the most common genes and DNA. TCRdb's processing, not the authors' own work, is the source of the V and J calls. Recorded for this sample are about 18,000 distinct CDR3 sequences; approximately 9.5% of them occurred a single time. The ten biggest clones cover about a fifth of the sample.

Many counts were recorded for this clonotype. Its cognate antigen has yet to be identified. Base qualities are not at hand, and no much larger clone is one base apart. A library prepared for alpha chains yielded this beta chain as an off-target read; its size is of little meaning. Recombination joined TRBV15 with TRBJ1-1, with TRBD1 perhaps the D gene, on 6 matching bases. The source is a female donor with early-stage non-small cell lung cancer. This specimen was lung tumor tissue, taken at surgery. CDR3 sequence: CATSRDRRVTEAFF. The DNA sequence reads TGTGCCACCAGCAGGGACAGAAGAGTGACTGAAGCTTTCTTT.